This record concerns one T cell receptor beta chain sequence. RNA totalling roughly 0.45 to 1 ug underwent reverse transcription with random hexamers. In TCRdb, the immunoSEQ multiplex PCR reads were re-called with MiXCR into one record per CDR3 protein. Altogether some 140,000 distinct CDR3 sequences are present, 80% being singletons, with the ten largest covering 0.45% to 0.6%. These data come from a study of CD8 T cells in Susac syndrome. What was sequenced was CD8+ T cells from PBMCs. This sequence was found in a human donor with multiple sclerosis.

The CDR3 here is CASSLGSAEQFF. In DNA, the CDR3 is TGTGCCAGCAGTCTCGGGAGCGCTGAGCAGTTCTTC. The chain uses TRBV7-9 and TRBJ2-1, with D possibly TRBD2 on 6 matching bases. V lost 6 bases and J lost 9, with 12 bases in between. This CDR3 is 12 amino acids long. The germline V gene has CDR1 SEHNR and CDR2 FQNEAQ (reference sequence). The variable domain in full, with the rest retrieved from reference TRBV7-9 and TRBJ2-1, is DTGVSQNPRHKITKRGQNVTFRCDPISEHNRLYWYRQTLGQGPEFLTYFQNEAQLEKSRLLSDRFSAERPKGSFSTLEIQRTEQGDSAMYLCASSLGSAEQFFGPGTRLTVL.